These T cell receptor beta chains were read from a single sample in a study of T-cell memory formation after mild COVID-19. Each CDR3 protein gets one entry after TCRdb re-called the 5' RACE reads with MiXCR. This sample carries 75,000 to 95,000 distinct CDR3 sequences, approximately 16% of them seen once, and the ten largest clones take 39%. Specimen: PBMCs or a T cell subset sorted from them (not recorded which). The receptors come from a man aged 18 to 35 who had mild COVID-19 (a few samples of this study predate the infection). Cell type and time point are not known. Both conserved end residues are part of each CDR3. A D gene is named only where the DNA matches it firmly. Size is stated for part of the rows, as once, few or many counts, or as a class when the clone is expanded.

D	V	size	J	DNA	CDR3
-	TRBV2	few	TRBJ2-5	TGTGCCAGCAGTGGCCCTGTCGGGGGCGACCAAGAGACCCAGTACTTC	CASSGPVGGDQETQYF
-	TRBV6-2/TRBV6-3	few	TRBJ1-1	TGTGCCAGCAGTTACTCGACGTTCGAGGGATTTACAATGAACACTGAAGCTTTCTTT	CASSYSTFEGFTMNTEAFF
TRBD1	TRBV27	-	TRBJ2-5	TGTGCCAGCCAACGACGACAGGGTAAAGAGACCCAGTACTTC	CASQRRQGKETQYF
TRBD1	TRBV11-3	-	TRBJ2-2	TGTGCCAGCAGCCCCCAGACCGGGACAGGGGGCCCCGGGGAGCTGTTTTTT	CASSPQTGTGGPGELFF
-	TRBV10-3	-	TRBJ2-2	TGTGCCATCAGTGAGTCCCTTCGGGGATCCGGGGAGCTGTTTTTT	CAISESLRGSGELFF
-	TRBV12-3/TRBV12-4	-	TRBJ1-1	TGTGCCAGCAACTCAGGCGGGCGAGCTTTCTTT	CASNSGGRAFF
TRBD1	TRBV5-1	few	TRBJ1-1	TGCGCCAGCAGCGAAACAGGGGCGGAGGCTTTCTTT	CASSETGAEAFF
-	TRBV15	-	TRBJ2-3	TGTGCCACCAGCAGTCCCCCGGCAGATACGCAGTATTTT	CATSSPPADTQYF
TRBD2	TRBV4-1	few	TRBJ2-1	TGCGCCAGCAGCCAGGGACTAGCGGGGAATTTGCGCAATGAGCAGTTCTTC	CASSQGLAGNLRNEQFF
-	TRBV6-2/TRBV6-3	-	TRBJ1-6	TGTGCCAGCAGTTATGTTGGACAACCTTCACCCCTCCACTTT	CASSYVGQPSPLHF
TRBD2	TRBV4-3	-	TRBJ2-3	TGCGCCAGCAGCCAAGATCCTAGCGGGGGCACAGATACGCAGTATTTT	CASSQDPSGGTDTQYF
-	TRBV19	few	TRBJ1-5	TGTGCCAGTACCGGCACGGGGGGCCGCAATCAGCCCCAGCATTTT	CASTGTGGRNQPQHF
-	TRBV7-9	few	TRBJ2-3	TGTGCCAGCAGCTCTTCAATCCCTACGCAGTATTTT	CASSSSIPTQYF
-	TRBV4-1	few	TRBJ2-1	TGCGCCAGCAGCCAAACAGTCGGGACAAAAAATGAGCAGTTCTTC	CASSQTVGTKNEQFF
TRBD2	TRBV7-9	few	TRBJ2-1	TGTGCCAGCAGCTCGGGACTAGCGGGGGCCTCCTACAATGAGCAGTTCTTC	CASSSGLAGASYNEQFF
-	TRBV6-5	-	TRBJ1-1	TGTGCCAGCAGTTACTCCAGCGTCAGTCTGAACACTGAAGCTTTCTTT	CASSYSSVSLNTEAFF
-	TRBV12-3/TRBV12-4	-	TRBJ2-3	TGTGCCAGCAGTTTAACAGCGGTCACAGATACGCAGTATTTT	CASSLTAVTDTQYF
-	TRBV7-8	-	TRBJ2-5	TGTGCCAGCAGCTTACTAGGAACGCGAGAGACCCAGTACTTC	CASSLLGTRETQYF
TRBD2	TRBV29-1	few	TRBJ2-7	TGCAGCGTTCACGAGCGGGGGACCTACGAGCAGTACTTC	CSVHERGTYEQYF
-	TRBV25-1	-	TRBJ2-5	TGTGCCAGCAGGGCAGGTGGGGAGACCCAGTACTTC	CASRAGGETQYF
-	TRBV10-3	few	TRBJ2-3	TGTGCCATCAGTGAGTTTGAGGGCATAAGCACAGATACGCAGTATTTT	CAISEFEGISTDTQYF
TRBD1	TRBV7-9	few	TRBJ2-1	TGTGCCAGCAGCTTATCCCGCGGGACAGGGGGCAATGAGCAGTTCTTC	CASSLSRGTGGNEQFF
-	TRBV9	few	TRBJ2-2	TGTGCCAGCAGCGTAAACACCGGGGAGCTGTTTTTT	CASSVNTGELFF
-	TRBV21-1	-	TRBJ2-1	TGTGCCAGCAGCAAAGGCGTGTGGGACAGGGCCTCGAACTCTTACAATGAGCAGTTCTTC	CASSKGVWDRASNSYNEQFF
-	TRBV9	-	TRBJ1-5	TGTGCCAGCAGCGGAAATAGCAATCAGCCCCAGCATTTT	CASSGNSNQPQHF
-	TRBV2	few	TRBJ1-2	TGTGCCAGCAGTGAAGACTCGGGACGAGGGGGCTACACCTTC	CASSEDSGRGGYTF